Each of the 32 T cell receptor beta chains below was sequenced from the same sample in a study of sequential checkpoint blockade in melanoma. Described treatment: randomized to nivolumab then ipilimumab (arm A) or the reverse (arm B). Generated by immunoSEQ multiplex PCR, the TCRdb table keeps only in-frame clones and is missing some. The data show roughly 12,000 clones, about 65% seen once. The sequencing here drew on CD8+ T cells sorted from blood (inferred from file names), taken from a patient given nivolumab and ipilimumab in sequence. All receptors derive from a human donor with melanoma.

This chain links TRBV4-2 with TRBJ2-7; 12 positions match TRBD2. V trimming: 4 bases; J trimming: 3 bases; junction bases outside the gene matches: 4. The CDR3 runs to 15 residues. Germline CDR1 and CDR2: LGHNA and YNFKEQ. The CDR3 is CASSLRTSGNYEQYF. CDR3 DNA sequence: TGTGCCAGCAGCCTGCGGACTAGCGGGAACTACGAGCAGTACTTC.

This clone was recorded a few times. This chain links TRBV27 with TRBJ2-3; TRBD2 agrees at 12 bases. Trimming took 3 bases from V and 0 from J; bases not matched to a gene: 1. The CDR3 spans 16 residues. Looked up from germline, CDR1 is MNHEY and CDR2 is SMNVEV (reference sequence). This CDR3 is CASSLTSGRSTDTQYF. The CDR3 DNA reads TGTGCCAGCAGTTTGACTAGCGGGAGAAGCACAGATACGCAGTATTTT.

The rearrangement links TRBV9 to TRBJ2-3, with 7 bases fitting TRBD1. J was trimmed by 3 bases and V by 5 bases; bases with no gene match: 0. CDR1 SGDLS and CDR2 YYNGEE come from the germline V gene. The CDR3 is 12 residues long. For the CDR3, the DNA is TGTGCCAGCAGGGGACAGACAGATACGCAGTATTTT. Its protein is CASRGQTDTQYF.

This clone showed up just a few times. The chain carries TRBV9 and TRBJ2-1, with 8 bases lining up with TRBD2. CDR1 SGDLS and CDR2 YYNGEE come from the germline V gene. V dropped 0 bases and J dropped 10; count of bases not matched to a gene: 3. This CDR3 has 13 amino acids. As DNA, the CDR3 is TGTGCCAGCAGCGTAGACGGGAGGGACGAGCAGTTCTTC. This encodes CASSVDGRDEQFF.

This chain links TRBV2 with TRBJ2-1; 11 bases are shared with TRBD2. Germline CDR1 is SNHLY and CDR2 is FYNNEI. The CDR3 loop spans 17 amino acids. V shed 7 bases, J shed 0 bases, and the junction held 8 bases outside the gene matches. The CDR3 nucleotides read TGTGCCAGCACCCTAACTAGCGGGGGCCACTCCTACAATGAGCAGTTCTTC. This codes for CASTLTSGGHSYNEQFF.

The chain links TRBV5-8 to TRBJ1-1, with TRBD1 matching 10 bases. CDR3 length: 15 amino acids. Trimming removed 3 bases from V and 6 bases from J; junction bases left unmatched: 8. From germline, CDR1 is SGHTS and CDR2 YDEGEE. The CDR3 coding sequence is TGTGCCAGCAGCTACTGGACAGGGGGAAGGCCTGAAGCTTTCTTT. It yields the protein CASSYWTGGRPEAFF.

V gene TRBV9 combines with J gene TRBJ2-5, with TRBD2 as a possible D gene (6 bases). This CDR3 spans 14 amino acids. Germline CDR1 and CDR2: SGDLS and YYNGEE. Trimming left V 3 bases short and J 5 bases short, with 14 bases between. CDR3 loop: CASSAVGGDETQYF. CDR3 sequence (DNA): TGTGCCAGCAGCGCGGTGGGGGGTGACGAGACCCAGTACTTC.

This clone was counted between two and nine times. The chain has TRBV11-3 and TRBJ1-2, with no clear D. The CDR3 consists of 13 residues. CDR1 is SGHNT and CDR2 is YENEEA in the germline V gene. The V and J ends lost 5 bases and 4 bases respectively, with 11 bases between them. CDR3 in DNA: TGTGCCAGCAGCGAGAGGGCGGCCTATGGCTACACCTTC. Its translation: CASSERAAYGYTF.

In this sample, this clone turned up a few times. The chain carries TRBV7-9 and TRBJ2-7; TRBD2 is a possible D gene (6 bases). Germline-derived CDR1 and CDR2 are SEHNR and FQNEAQ (reference sequence). Trimming stripped 3 bases from V and 5 bases from J, with 11 bases between. The length of the CDR3 is 13 residues. The CDR3 is CASSFGGPDEQYF. Written as DNA, the CDR3 is TGTGCCAGCAGCTTCGGAGGGCCGGACGAGCAGTACTTC.

This clone was counted only a few times. This chain's CDR3 is CASSYESGRVGAFF. CDR3 bases: TGTGCCAGCAGTTACGAAAGCGGGCGAGTGGGCGCTTTCTTT. V and J are TRBV6-5 and TRBJ1-1; D call uncertain. The CDR3 contains 14 residues. V shed 2 bases and J shed 11 bases, with 18 bases lying between them. Germline-derived CDR1 and CDR2 are MNHEY and SVGAGI.

The chain links TRBV19 to TRBJ2-7; 7 bases are a match to TRBD1. This CDR3 is built from 14 residues. Per the germline V gene, CDR1 is LNHDA and CDR2 is SQIVND (reference sequence). Unmatched junction bases numbered 5, after V lost 5 bases and J lost 1 base. The CDR3 nucleotides read TGTGCCAGTAGTTTGACAGGGAATTCCTACGAGCAGTACTTC. This encodes CASSLTGNSYEQYF.

This chain uses TRBV7-9 with TRBJ1-2, with TRBD1 as a possible D gene (6 bases). Trimming removed 5 bases at V and 5 bases at J, with 24 bases between. The germline gives CDR1 SEHNR, CDR2 FQNEAQ (reference sequence). CDR3 length: 17 amino acids. The DNA of the CDR3 is TGTGCCAGCAGCCCCCCATGGGGGCAGGGCCGAGGGTATGGCTACACCTTC. Its translation is CASSPPWGQGRGYGYTF.

In its sample, this clone was seen a few times. The V gene is TRBV6-6, the J gene TRBJ1-1, with TRBD1 matching over 8 bases. Trimming at V came to 5 bases and at J to 4 bases, leaving 3 bases not matched to a gene. The CDR3 has 13 amino acids. CDR1 and CDR2 from the germline V gene are MNHNY and SVGAGI (reference sequence). In nucleotides, the CDR3 is TGTGCCAGCAGTATTCAGGGGGCCACTGAAGCTTTCTTT. It codes for CASSIQGATEAFF.

The chain is built from TRBV19 and TRBJ1-1; the D gene is possibly TRBD1 (5 bases). CDR1 LNHDA and CDR2 SQIVND come from the germline V gene (reference sequence). The V end lost 3 bases, the J end lost 7 bases, and 9 bases lay between the germline ends. The CDR3 contains 12 residues. This CDR3 reads CASSMFGHEAFF. The CDR3 DNA is TGTGCCAGTAGTATGTTCGGACATGAAGCTTTCTTT.

The chain couples TRBV2 to TRBJ2-5, with 12 bases identical to TRBD2. CDR1 SNHLY and CDR2 FYNNEI come from the germline V gene. The CDR3 extends over 14 amino acids. Unmatched junction bases numbered 5, after V lost 7 bases and J lost 5 bases. In DNA, the CDR3 is TGTGCCAGCAACGCGGGACTAGCGGGCGAGACCCAGTACTTC. Translating it yields CASNAGLAGETQYF.

This clone was recorded a few times. The V gene is TRBV7-9, the J gene TRBJ2-7, with 8 bases that match TRBD1. The germline gives CDR1 SEHNR, CDR2 FQNEAQ (reference sequence). V shed 5 bases and J 6 bases; nucleotides not matched to a gene: 3. The CDR3 runs 12 residues. CDR3 coding DNA: TGTGCCAGCAGCCTGACAGGGGTCGAGCAGTACTTC. The encoded protein is CASSLTGVEQYF.

The chain joins TRBV27 to TRBJ2-4; 9 bases match TRBD2. J lost 1 base, V lost 2 bases, and 3 bases had no gene match. The CDR3 runs to 16 residues. The germline V gene has CDR1 MNHEY and CDR2 SMNVEV (reference sequence). CDR3 loop: CASSLTAGGAKNIQYF. The DNA for the CDR3 is TGTGCCAGCAGTTTAACCGCGGGAGGGGCCAAAAACATTCAGTACTTC.

This chain joins TRBV7-6 and TRBJ2-3, with 15 bases that match TRBD2. Looked up from germline, CDR1 is SGHVS and CDR2 is FNYEAQ. The CDR3 is 18 amino acids. Trimming cost V 3 bases and J 3 bases; bases outside gene matches: 7. CDR3 DNA: TGTGCCAGCAGCTTTGGACTAGCGGGGGGGCCTTTGACAGATACGCAGTATTTT. Encoded protein: CASSFGLAGGPLTDTQYF.

The chain combines TRBV4-2 with TRBJ2-5; 8 bases align to TRBD1. CDR3 length: 15 residues. J was trimmed by 4 bases and V by 5 bases; bases with no gene match: 9. The germline gives CDR1 LGHNA, CDR2 YNFKEQ. CDR3 region: CASSYLTGAVETQYF. CDR3 nucleotide sequence: TGTGCCAGCAGCTATCTGACAGGGGCGGTAGAGACCCAGTACTTC.

The chain carries TRBV9 and TRBJ1-2; possible D gene TRBD1, 6 bases. In germline, CDR1 is SGDLS, CDR2 YYNGEE. The V gene lost 0 bases and the J gene lost 5 bases, with 14 bases spanning the gap. The CDR3 runs to 15 residues. This CDR3 is CASSVAAQGGYGYTF. The DNA of the CDR3 is TGTGCCAGCAGCGTAGCGGCACAGGGAGGGTATGGCTACACCTTC. Variable domain in full (rest from reference TRBV9 and TRBJ1-2): DSGVTQTPKHLITATGQRVTLRCSPRSGDLSVYWYQQSLDQGLQFLIQYYNGEERAKGNILERFSAQQFPDLHSELNLSSLELGDSALYFCASSVAAQGGYGYTFGSGTRLTVV.

The CDR3 nucleotides are TGTGCCAGCGGGGCTAGCGGGGGCCCAGAGACCCAGTACTTC. It codes for CASGASGGPETQYF. This chain connects TRBV10-3 to TRBJ2-5, with 10 positions matching TRBD2. The CDR3 totals 14 residues. The ends lost 10 bases at V and 4 bases at J; junction bases unmatched: 9. From germline, CDR1 is ENHRY and CDR2 SYGVKD.

The chain is built from TRBV4-3 and TRBJ2-1, with D unresolved. Germline V lookup: CDR1 LGHNA, CDR2 YSLEER. The CDR3 is 15 residues long. Trimming took 0 bases from V and 6 from J, leaving 12 bases between them. The CDR3 bases are TGCGCCAGCAGCCAAGAGCATGTCAGCGCCAATGAGCAGTTCTTC. Its translation: CASSQEHVSANEQFF.

V is TRBV15 and J is TRBJ2-7, with a tentative D call TRBD1 (8 bases). Germline lookup yields CDR1 LNHNV and CDR2 YYDKDF (reference sequence). The CDR3 covers 15 residues. Trimming took off 3 bases at V and 4 bases at J, with 16 bases between the two ends. DNA for the CDR3: TGTGCCACCAGCAGCGACAGGGGAGGGGAGTACGAGCAGTACTTC. This encodes CATSSDRGGEYEQYF.

J is TRBJ2-5 and V is TRBV11-2, with no clear D. The closer fit of TRBJ2-7 to the DNA end suggests the J call may be wrong. Per the germline V gene, CDR1 is SGHAT and CDR2 is FQNNGV. The CDR3 is made up of 14 amino acids. The CDR3 DNA is TGTGCCAGCAGCTTAGTCCGGGCAGACTACGAGCAGTACTTC. As protein: CASSLVRADYEQYF.

The chain carries TRBV29-1 and TRBJ2-1; 16 nucleotides line up with TRBD2. The J segment lost 4 bases and the V segment lost 6 bases, leaving 6 bases of the junction unmatched. CDR1 and CDR2 (germline): SQVTM, ANQGSEA. CDR3 length: 16 amino acids. The CDR3 loop reads CSVEGLAGGKYNEQFF. The CDR3 DNA follows: TGCAGCGTCGAGGGACTAGCGGGAGGGAAGTACAATGAGCAGTTCTTC.

V usage is TRBV4-2 and J usage is TRBJ2-1; a weak D match, TRBD1 (6 bases). V shed 0 bases and J shed 10 bases, with 19 bases lying between them. Germline V gene sequence: CDR1 LGHNA, CDR2 YNFKEQ. The length of the CDR3 is 16 residues. CDR3 DNA: TGTGCCAGCAGCCAAGATTCCAATTACTATACAGGGGAGCAGTTCTTC. This sequence encodes CASSQDSNYYTGEQFF.

The rearrangement uses TRBV29-1 and TRBJ2-2; D is uncertain. The germline V and J ends were trimmed by 0 bases and 4 bases, with 12 bases remaining between them. The CDR3 extends over 15 amino acids. Germline V CDR1 and CDR2: SQVTM, ANQGSEA. This chain's CDR3 is CSVEDGDLVTGELFF. The DNA for the CDR3 is TGCAGCGTTGAAGACGGTGACTTGGTCACCGGGGAGCTGTTTTTT.

Here the CDR3 DNA reads TGTGCCAGTAGTCCTCAGGGGGCAGGATGGGGGAACACTGAAGCTTTCTTT. Its translation: CASSPQGAGWGNTEAFF. The chain couples TRBV19 to TRBJ1-1; 8 nucleotides agree with TRBD1. The CDR3 extends over 17 amino acids. CDR1 is LNHDA and CDR2 is SQIVND in the germline V gene (reference sequence). With V trimmed by 5 bases and J by 1 base, 12 bases remained unmatched.

The V call is TRBV7-9, the J call TRBJ1-2; 9 bases align to TRBD1. The CDR3 spans 14 residues. V shed 3 bases and J 2 bases; nucleotides not matched to a gene: 1. CDR1 and CDR2 (germline): SEHNR, FQNEAQ (reference sequence). As DNA, the CDR3 is TGTGCCAGCAGCTTCGGACAGGGGAACTATGGCTACACCTTC. Protein: CASSFGQGNYGYTF.

This clone was seen only a few times. The rearrangement links TRBV7-9 to TRBJ2-3; 9 bases align to TRBD2. The trim removed 0 bases at V and 4 bases at J, leaving 2 bases unmatched. The CDR3 has 15 amino acids. Per the germline V gene, CDR1 is SEHNR and CDR2 is FQNEAQ (reference sequence). DNA for the CDR3: TGTGCCAGCAGCTTAGCTAGCGGGGGCCCAGATACGCAGTATTTT. It codes for CASSLASGGPDTQYF.

The J gene is TRBJ2-3, the V gene TRBV9, with a weak D call TRBD2 (6 bases). The CDR3 totals 14 residues. Germline CDR1 reads SGDLS; CDR2 reads YYNGEE. V lost 4 bases and J lost 0, with 9 bases in between. The CDR3 bases are TGTGCCAGCAGCCTGGAGGGCAGCACAGATACGCAGTATTTT. Translation: CASSLEGSTDTQYF.

This chain links TRBV4-2 with TRBJ1-1; perhaps TRBD1 as D (5 bases). The CDR3 length is 17 residues. Trimming stripped 0 bases from V and 0 bases from J, with 14 bases between. Germline CDR1 reads LGHNA; CDR2 reads YNFKEQ. CDR3 in amino acids: CASSQDGGGAMNTEAFF. The CDR3 nucleotides are TGTGCCAGCAGCCAAGATGGGGGGGGAGCCATGAACACTGAAGCTTTCTTT.